One sample yielded the 23 T cell receptor beta chains listed below, sequenced in a study of T cells after yellow fever vaccination. Each CDR3 protein is one row after TCRdb ran MiXCR on the 5' RACE reads. This sample yields 60,000 to 75,000 distinct CDR3 sequences, of which around 7% are seen a single time; 37% belongs to the top ten. Sequenced here: CD8+ T cells sorted from PBMCs, sampled roughly 45 days after the first yellow fever vaccination. These TCRs come from a man between 18 and 35 years old who received the YFV17D yellow fever vaccine.

In this sample, this clonotype turned up a few times. The genes are TRBV11-2 and TRBJ2-2; D is unclear. The ends were cut back, 3 bases at V and 6 bases at J, with 20 bases in the middle. CDR1 and CDR2 from the germline V gene are SGHAT and FQNNGV. This CDR3 comprises 17 residues. CDR3 sequence reads: CASSLLDVYSTSGELFF. The CDR3 DNA reads as TGTGCCAGCAGCTTGTTGGACGTCTACTCTACGTCCGGGGAGCTGTTTTTT.

This clonotype came up many times. This sequence joins TRBV7-9 and TRBJ2-2; 7 bases line up with TRBD2. The CDR3 runs to 11 residues. The junction had 6 bases not matched to a gene; V was cut back by 11 bases and J by 9 bases. The germline CDR1 and CDR2 sequences are SEHNR and FQNEAQ (reference sequence). The chain's CDR3 is CAVSGVWELFF. CDR3 DNA sequence: TGTGCCGTGAGCGGGGTCTGGGAGCTGTTTTTT.

This clonotype has a count of ten or more. The chain couples TRBV5-6 to TRBJ2-1, with 8 bases lining up with TRBD1. The CDR3 totals 15 residues. Trimming cost V 5 bases and J 8 bases; bases outside gene matches: 12. Germline CDR1 SGHDT, CDR2 YYEEEE. In nucleotides, the CDR3 is TGTGCCAGCAGTTCTCTTGGGACAGGTCTGGATGAGCAGTTCTTC. Its protein is CASSSLGTGLDEQFF.

This clonotype appeared many times. For the CDR3, the DNA is TGCGCCAGCAGCCAAGTCGAAGTTAGAGAGGGACAGGGGGACCCAGATACGCAGTATTTT. Protein product: CASSQVEVREGQGDPDTQYF. The genes are TRBV4-1 and TRBJ2-3; 11 bases align to TRBD1. Looked up from germline, CDR1 is MGHRA and CDR2 is YSYEKL. The CDR3 runs 20 residues. V trimming: 1 base; J trimming: 4 bases; junction bases outside the gene matches: 16.

This clonotype was detected ten times or more. V and J are TRBV2 and TRBJ2-1; D gene unclear. Germline lookup yields CDR1 SNHLY and CDR2 FYNNEI. Trimming shortened V by 7 bases and J by 4 bases, and 17 bases separated the two germline ends. The CDR3 loop spans 15 amino acids. Here the CDR3 DNA reads TGTGCCAGCACCCCGTTTAAAGGAACGTACAATGAGCAGTTCTTC. Encoded protein: CASTPFKGTYNEQFF.

This clonotype was counted ten times or more. The chain has TRBV4-3 and TRBJ1-2; D possibly corresponds to TRBD1 (5 bases). The CDR3 length is 13 residues. Per the germline V gene, CDR1 is LGHNA and CDR2 is YSLEER. Trimming shortened V by 5 bases and J by 4 bases, and 11 bases separated the two germline ends. In DNA form, the CDR3 reads TGCGCCAGCAGCGCAGGCACAGGCTATGGCTACACCTTC. Its protein product is CASSAGTGYGYTF.

The chain employs TRBV13 and TRBJ1-4, with a possible D match to TRBD1 (6 bases). V gave up 4 bases and J gave up 1 base, with 10 bases separating them. The CDR3 runs 15 residues. Germline V lookup: CDR1 PRHDT, CDR2 FYEKMQ (reference sequence). The chain's CDR3 is CASSSTGRTNEKLFF. CDR3 nucleotides: TGTGCCAGCAGCTCCACAGGGCGAACTAATGAAAAACTGTTTTTT.

This clonotype was found a few times. The chain links TRBV23-1 to TRBJ1-5; perhaps TRBD1 as D (5 bases). TRBV23-1 has ORF status, its function being uncertain. The V end was cut by 3 bases, the J end by 5 bases, with 8 bases between. The CDR3 is made up of 13 amino acids. The CDR3 DNA is TGCGCCAGCAGTCACCAGGGCGATCAGCCCCAGCATTTT. This translates into CASSHQGDQPQHF.

This clonotype was observed once. Just one base apart from a much larger clone, this may be a read error. The J gene is TRBJ1-2, the V gene TRBV6-2 or TRBV6-3; D is perhaps TRBD1 (5 bases). Trimming pared 2 bases from V and 8 bases from J, leaving 12 bases between. The CDR3 covers 13 residues. CDR1 MNHEY and CDR2 SVGEGT come from the germline V gene. DNA of the CDR3: TGTGCCAGCAGTTACATTCCGGGGGTCGGCTACACCTTC. Protein product: CASSYIPGVGYTF.

This clonotype appeared many times. The chain couples TRBV7-9 to TRBJ1-1; 7 bases are shared with TRBD1. The junction had 5 bases not matched to a gene; V was cut back by 3 bases and J by 4 bases. The CDR3 is 14 residues long. Germline CDR1 is SEHNR and CDR2 is FQNEAQ (reference sequence). The CDR3 region has the DNA TGTGCCAGCAGCTTGACAGGGCAGGGCACTGAAGCTTTCTTT. This encodes CASSLTGQGTEAFF.

This clonotype appeared many times. This chain links TRBV6-5 with TRBJ2-7; tentatively, D is TRBD1 or TRBD2 (5 bases each). V was trimmed by 2 bases and J by 5 bases, leaving 10 bases between them. Germline lookup yields CDR1 MNHEY and CDR2 SVGAGI. This CDR3 contains 13 residues. The CDR3 is CASSYGGFNEQYF. CDR3 nucleotides: TGTGCCAGCAGTTACGGGGGTTTCAACGAGCAGTACTTC.

At least ten counts were recorded for this clonotype. The chain couples TRBV5-1 to TRBJ2-2, with a weak D call TRBD2 (6 bases). The CDR3 contains 16 residues. Germline CDR1 and CDR2: SGHRS and YFSETQ. The V and J ends lost 0 bases and 6 bases respectively, with 15 bases between them. The CDR3 region has the DNA TGCGCCAGCAGCTTGGCGAGTAGGGAGGTGGCCGGGGAGCTGTTTTTT. Encoded protein: CASSLASREVAGELFF.

Many counts were recorded for this clonotype. The genes are TRBV27 and TRBJ2-3, with TRBD1 as a possible D gene (5 bases). In germline, CDR1 is MNHEY, CDR2 SMNVEV (reference sequence). The length of the CDR3 is 14 residues. Trimming cost V 5 bases and J 2 bases, with 11 bases left between them. The CDR3 bases are TGTGCCAGCAGTCCCCTGACAGACACAGATACGCAGTATTTT. Translation gives CASSPLTDTDTQYF.

This clonotype was counted at least ten times. V gene TRBV4-1 combines with J gene TRBJ1-1; 7 positions match TRBD1. The CDR3 extends over 15 amino acids. Germline trimming cut 6 bases from V and 0 bases from J; bases unmatched to any gene: 7. CDR1 is MGHRA, CDR2 YSYEKL, per germline. The CDR3 nucleotides are TGCGCCAGCAGGCCGAGGGACAGCATGAACACTGAAGCTTTCTTT. Protein sequence: CASRPRDSMNTEAFF.

There are many counts of this clonotype. The rearrangement joins TRBV16 to TRBJ2-7; possibly TRBD1 for D (5 bases). The CDR3 runs 14 residues. The germline V gene has CDR1 KGHSY and CDR2 FQNENV. V was cut by 2 bases and J by 2 bases, with 10 bases left in between. The CDR3, as DNA: TGTGCCAGCAGCCAAGGGGCAGGAACCTACGAGCAGTACGTC. This encodes CASSQGAGTYEQYV.

V is TRBV5-1 and J is TRBJ2-7; possible D gene TRBD1, 6 bases. This CDR3 has 14 residues. Germline lookup yields CDR1 SGHRS and CDR2 YFSETQ. With 0 bases removed from V and 2 bases from J, the gap between germline ends came to 9 bases. CDR3 in amino acids: CASSLAGQAYEQYF. CDR3 sequence (DNA): TGCGCCAGCAGCTTGGCGGGACAAGCCTACGAGCAGTACTTC.

There are a few counts of this clonotype. The rearrangement links TRBV5-1 to TRBJ2-1, with 8 bases identical to TRBD1. Germline values: CDR1 SGHRS, CDR2 YFSETQ. The CDR3 is 14 residues long. V lost 2 bases and J lost 8; bases outside the gene matches: 6. CDR3 sequence (DNA): TGCGCCAGCAGCTTCGGACAGGGTCTAGATGAGCAGTTCTTC. It encodes CASSFGQGLDEQFF.

V gene TRBV19 combines with J gene TRBJ2-1; 13 nucleotides match TRBD2. This CDR3 contains 16 residues. Germline V gives CDR1 LNHDA, CDR2 SQIVND (reference sequence). The J segment lost 8 bases and the V segment lost 5 bases, leaving 9 bases of the junction unmatched. The CDR3 region is CASSATSGGEFDEQFF. The CDR3 DNA reads as TGTGCCAGTAGTGCCACTAGCGGGGGGGAATTTGATGAGCAGTTCTTC.

Remarks on this clonotype: This sequence may be a read error, since a much larger clone differs from it by one base. This chain connects TRBV4-3 to TRBJ2-2, with D perhaps matching TRBD2 (6 bases). The CDR3 totals 16 residues. Germline CDR1 is LGHNA and CDR2 is YSLEER. The CDR3 bases are TGCGCCAGCAGCCAAGATCCCGCGGGGAACATCGGGGAGCTGTTTTTT. It is translated as CASSQDPAGNIGELFF.

V is TRBV7-9 and J is TRBJ1-1; a possible D gene is TRBD1 (6 bases). V lost 5 bases, J lost 7 bases, and 20 bases lay in between. CDR1 and CDR2 from the germline V gene are SEHNR and FQNEAQ (reference sequence). The CDR3 length is 15 residues. CDR3 loop: CASSQPTGPEGEAFF. The DNA of the CDR3 is TGTGCCAGCAGCCAGCCGACAGGACCCGAGGGTGAAGCTTTCTTT.

The gene calls are TRBV30 and TRBJ1-3, with D hard to call. The V and J ends lost 0 bases and 0 bases respectively, with 12 bases between them. This CDR3 region has 16 residues. Per the germline V gene, CDR1 is GTSNPN and CDR2 is SVGIG (reference sequence). The CDR3 sequence: CAWSVGRLSSGNTIYF. Here the CDR3 DNA reads TGTGCCTGGAGTGTTGGAAGGCTTTCCTCTGGAAACACCATATATTTT.

There are many counts of this clonotype. The chain combines TRBV29-1 with TRBJ2-7; a possible D gene is TRBD2 (6 bases). V shed 1 base and J shed 2 bases, with 9 bases lying between them. In germline, CDR1 is SQVTM, CDR2 ANQGSEA. This CDR3 has 13 residues. The CDR3 protein is CSVEGAGTYEQYF. The CDR3 DNA follows: TGCAGCGTTGAAGGGGCGGGAACCTACGAGCAGTACTTC.

This chain links TRBV5-5 with TRBJ2-7; tentatively, D is TRBD1 (5 bases). Trimming took 0 bases from V and 7 from J, leaving 14 bases between them. CDR1 and CDR2 (germline): SGHKS, YYEKEE (reference sequence). The CDR3 covers 14 residues. In DNA, the CDR3 is TGTGCCAGCAGCTTGGAGGGGCTAATAATGGAGCAGTACGTC. Its protein is CASSLEGLIMEQYV.